A selection of T cell receptor beta chains follows, all from one sample in a study of blood T cell repertoires in COVID-19. Clones were sequenced by immunoSEQ multiplex PCR, and TCRdb holds only the in-frame ones, with some missing. The sample holds about 370,000 clones, 85% to 90% seen once. Sequenced input: PBMCs or T cells enriched from blood (not recorded which). The receptors derive from a man aged 18 to 30 who had recovered from COVID-19. Both conserved end residues are part of each CDR3. The order of the fields is V gene, J gene, clone size, D gene, CDR3 DNA, CDR3 protein. The D gene is left open where the match is weak. Clone size appears in some rows only: once, few, many, or a class for an expanded clone.

V gene: TRBV7-3; J gene: TRBJ1-2; clone size: -; D gene: -; CDR3 DNA: TGTGCCAGCAGCTTATCGGCAGGGTCCCACTATGGCTACACCTTC; CDR3 protein: CASSLSAGSHYGYTF
V gene: TRBV19; J gene: TRBJ2-1; clone size: -; D gene: -; CDR3 DNA: TGTGCCAGTAGTTCTCCGAGGGTGGGAAAGAATGAGCAGTTCTTC; CDR3 protein: CASSSPRVGKNEQFF
V gene: TRBV18; J gene: TRBJ2-7; clone size: -; D gene: TRBD2; CDR3 DNA: TGTGCCAGCTCACCACAAGCGGGGGACGCCGCTTACGAGCAGTACTTC; CDR3 protein: CASSPQAGDAAYEQYF
V gene: TRBV9; J gene: TRBJ2-7; clone size: -; D gene: -; CDR3 DNA: TGTGCCAGCTATCTGGGGGGCTCCTACGAGCAGTACTTC; CDR3 protein: CASYLGGSYEQYF
V gene: TRBV15; J gene: TRBJ2-5; clone size: -; D gene: -; CDR3 DNA: TGTGCCACCAGCAGAGAGGGGGCGTATCGAGAGACCCAGTACTTC; CDR3 protein: CATSREGAYRETQYF
V gene: TRBV7-8; J gene: TRBJ1-2; clone size: -; D gene: TRBD1; CDR3 DNA: TGTGCCAGCAGCTTAGGGACCCGGACAGGGTACTATGGCTACACCTTC; CDR3 protein: CASSLGTRTGYYGYTF
V gene: TRBV5-6; J gene: TRBJ1-2; clone size: few; D gene: TRBD1; CDR3 DNA: TGTGCCAGCAGCTCCAGGGGGAAAGACTATGGCTACACCTTC; CDR3 protein: CASSSRGKDYGYTF
V gene: TRBV9; J gene: TRBJ1-2; clone size: -; D gene: -; CDR3 DNA: TGTGCCAGCAGCCCCCGTGAGCACCTCCCCTATGGCTACACCTTC; CDR3 protein: CASSPREHLPYGYTF
V gene: TRBV30; J gene: TRBJ2-2; clone size: -; D gene: -; CDR3 DNA: TGTGCCTGGGCACTGACGAACACCGGGGAGCTGTTTTTT; CDR3 protein: CAWALTNTGELFF
V gene: TRBV10-3; J gene: TRBJ2-7; clone size: -; D gene: TRBD1; CDR3 DNA: TGTGCCATGGGACAGGACGAGCAGTACTTC; CDR3 protein: CAMGQDEQYF
V gene: TRBV14; J gene: TRBJ2-3; clone size: -; D gene: -; CDR3 DNA: TGTGCCAGCAGCCCCCTGGACCGAGAACAGGGCACAGATACGCAGTATTTT; CDR3 protein: CASSPLDREQGTDTQYF
V gene: TRBV28; J gene: TRBJ1-5; clone size: -; D gene: -; CDR3 DNA: TGTGCCAGCAGTTTAAAGGGGGGCAATCAGCCCCAGCATTTT; CDR3 protein: CASSLKGGNQPQHF
V gene: TRBV18; J gene: TRBJ1-2; clone size: once; D gene: -; CDR3 DNA: TGTGCCAGCTCACCAGACACCTCCTATGGCTACACCTTC; CDR3 protein: CASSPDTSYGYTF
V gene: TRBV4-2; J gene: TRBJ1-1; clone size: -; D gene: TRBD1; CDR3 DNA: TGTGCCAGCAGCCAAAACTTACAGGGGGGGTACAAAGAAGCTTTCTTT; CDR3 protein: CASSQNLQGGYKEAFF
V gene: TRBV2; J gene: TRBJ2-1; clone size: -; D gene: TRBD2; CDR3 DNA: TGTGCCAGCAGTGCTTCGGGGGGGCGCATCGAGCAGTTCTTC; CDR3 protein: CASSASGGRIEQFF
V gene: TRBV18; J gene: TRBJ2-7; clone size: -; D gene: TRBD1; CDR3 DNA: TGTGCCAGCTCACTAGAGGACAGGGGGGCCTACGAGCAGTACTTC; CDR3 protein: CASSLEDRGAYEQYF
V gene: TRBV19; J gene: TRBJ2-3; clone size: -; D gene: TRBD1; CDR3 DNA: TGTGCCAGTAGTAAGGGACAGGGGGTAGATACGCAGTATTTT; CDR3 protein: CASSKGQGVDTQYF
V gene: TRBV9; J gene: TRBJ1-5; clone size: -; D gene: -; CDR3 DNA: TGTGCCAGCAGCGTAGGACAGGTCAATCAGCCCCAGCATTTT; CDR3 protein: CASSVGQVNQPQHF
V gene: TRBV6-6; J gene: TRBJ2-4; clone size: -; D gene: -; CDR3 DNA: TGTGCCAGCAGTCCCCCGGGGAGGGGGACCATGGCCAAAAACATTCAGTACTTC; CDR3 protein: CASSPPGRGTMAKNIQYF
V gene: TRBV11-3; J gene: TRBJ2-1; clone size: -; D gene: -; CDR3 DNA: TGTGCCAGCAGCTTAGGGACGGGAAGAACCTACAATGAGCAGTTCTTC; CDR3 protein: CASSLGTGRTYNEQFF
V gene: TRBV3-1/TRBV3-2; J gene: TRBJ2-1; clone size: -; D gene: -; CDR3 DNA: TGTGCCAGCAGCCAGGGGGGTTTCGATGAGCAGTTCTTC; CDR3 protein: CASSQGGFDEQFF
V gene: TRBV30; J gene: TRBJ2-7; clone size: -; D gene: TRBD1; CDR3 DNA: TGTGCCTTTACCGGGACAGGACCCTACGAGCAGTACTTC; CDR3 protein: CAFTGTGPYEQYF
V gene: TRBV28; J gene: TRBJ2-7; clone size: -; D gene: TRBD1; CDR3 DNA: TGTGCCAGCTTTGGACAGGACTCCTACGAGCAGTACTTC; CDR3 protein: CASFGQDSYEQYF
V gene: TRBV11-3; J gene: TRBJ2-2; clone size: -; D gene: -; CDR3 DNA: TGTGCCAGCACCCCTCAGATGGGGCTAACTAATGTCGGGGAGCTGTTTTTT; CDR3 protein: CASTPQMGLTNVGELFF
V gene: TRBV28; J gene: TRBJ1-4; clone size: -; D gene: TRBD1; CDR3 DNA: TGTGCCAGCAGTCCCTGGGACAGGGGGGACGAAAAACTGTTTTTT; CDR3 protein: CASSPWDRGDEKLFF
V gene: TRBV27; J gene: TRBJ1-1; clone size: -; D gene: -; CDR3 DNA: TGTGCCAGCAGTTTCGGCGGATCTCGAGCCACTGAAGCTTTCTTT; CDR3 protein: CASSFGGSRATEAFF
V gene: TRBV24-1; J gene: TRBJ2-7; clone size: -; D gene: TRBD2; CDR3 DNA: TGTGCCACCAGTGATACTAGCGGACTCTACGAGCAGTACTTC; CDR3 protein: CATSDTSGLYEQYF
V gene: TRBV5-6; J gene: TRBJ2-1; clone size: -; D gene: TRBD2; CDR3 DNA: TGTGCCAGCAACCGGGCCGGGACTAGCGGCTACAATGAGCAGTTCTTC; CDR3 protein: CASNRAGTSGYNEQFF
V gene: TRBV24-1; J gene: TRBJ2-1; clone size: once; D gene: -; CDR3 DNA: TGTGCCACCAGTGATTTGACCAGTAACAATGAGCAGTTCTTC; CDR3 protein: CATSDLTSNNEQFF
V gene: TRBV2; J gene: TRBJ2-7; clone size: -; D gene: TRBD1; CDR3 DNA: TGTGCCAGCAGTGTCGGGACAGGGAGCTACGAGCAGTACTTC; CDR3 protein: CASSVGTGSYEQYF
V gene: TRBV15; J gene: TRBJ1-2; clone size: -; D gene: -; CDR3 DNA: TGTGCCACCAGCAGAGATGGGGCCAGATCCTATGGCTACACCTTC; CDR3 protein: CATSRDGARSYGYTF
V gene: TRBV4-1; J gene: TRBJ2-1; clone size: once; D gene: TRBD2; CDR3 DNA: TGCGCCAGCAGCCGGACTAGCGGCTACAATGAGCAGTTCTTC; CDR3 protein: CASSRTSGYNEQFF
V gene: TRBV11-2; J gene: TRBJ2-1; clone size: -; D gene: -; CDR3 DNA: TGTGCCAGCAGCTTAGGACAGAACTACAATGAGCAGTTCTTC; CDR3 protein: CASSLGQNYNEQFF
V gene: TRBV6-7; J gene: TRBJ1-1; clone size: -; D gene: -; CDR3 DNA: TGTGCCAGCAGTTACTCCAGGAACACTGAAGCTTTCTTT; CDR3 protein: CASSYSRNTEAFF
V gene: TRBV7-3; J gene: TRBJ1-2; clone size: -; D gene: -; CDR3 DNA: TGTGCCAGCAGCCCAACAACCCACCAGGACTATGGCTACACCTTC; CDR3 protein: CASSPTTHQDYGYTF
V gene: TRBV19; J gene: TRBJ2-3; clone size: -; D gene: -; CDR3 DNA: TGTGCCAGTAGTATTACGCCCCAGGGTACAAGCACAGATACGCAGTATTTT; CDR3 protein: CASSITPQGTSTDTQYF
V gene: TRBV10-3; J gene: TRBJ1-6; clone size: -; D gene: -; CDR3 DNA: TGTGCCATCAGTGAGTCGGGGACCGGGGGAAATTCACCCCTCCACTTT; CDR3 protein: CAISESGTGGNSPLHF
V gene: TRBV5-1; J gene: TRBJ1-1; clone size: -; D gene: -; CDR3 DNA: TGCGCCAGCAGCTTGTCAGGGCCGAACACTGAAGCTTTCTTT; CDR3 protein: CASSLSGPNTEAFF
V gene: TRBV28; J gene: TRBJ2-1; clone size: -; D gene: TRBD2; CDR3 DNA: TGTGCCAGCAGTTTAGGACTAGCGGGAGGGAGGGAGTTCTTC; CDR3 protein: CASSLGLAGGREFF
V gene: TRBV28; J gene: TRBJ2-2; clone size: -; D gene: -; CDR3 DNA: TGTGCCAGTAAACTCGGGGGGCGCAGATCCGGGGAGCTGTTTTTT; CDR3 protein: CASKLGGRRSGELFF
V gene: TRBV7-9; J gene: TRBJ2-5; clone size: -; D gene: -; CDR3 DNA: TGTGCCAGCAGCTTAATTAGAGGGGGAGAGACCCAGTACTTC; CDR3 protein: CASSLIRGGETQYF
V gene: TRBV28; J gene: TRBJ2-1; clone size: -; D gene: TRBD2; CDR3 DNA: TGTGCCAGCAGCAGTCAGGGCGGGAGCTCCACCTACAATGAGCAGTTCTTC; CDR3 protein: CASSSQGGSSTYNEQFF
V gene: TRBV27; J gene: TRBJ2-7; clone size: -; D gene: TRBD2; CDR3 DNA: TGTGCCAGTCGGACTAGCGGGGGGGCCATAGACGAGCAGTACTTC; CDR3 protein: CASRTSGGAIDEQYF
V gene: TRBV30; J gene: TRBJ1-5; clone size: -; D gene: TRBD1; CDR3 DNA: TGTGCCTGGAGTGCTCGACAGGGGGGCCAGCCCCAGCATTTT; CDR3 protein: CAWSARQGGQPQHF
V gene: TRBV30; J gene: TRBJ2-1; clone size: -; D gene: -; CDR3 DNA: TGTGCCTGGAGTGTGGACACGAGCTCCTACAATGAGCAGTTCTTC; CDR3 protein: CAWSVDTSSYNEQFF
V gene: TRBV11-2; J gene: TRBJ2-5; clone size: -; D gene: TRBD2; CDR3 DNA: TGTGCCAGCAGCTTGGGACTAGCGGAGAGAGAGACCCAGTACTTC; CDR3 protein: CASSLGLAERETQYF
V gene: TRBV24-1; J gene: TRBJ1-3; clone size: -; D gene: -; CDR3 DNA: TGTGCCACCAGTCCGAACCCAGGGGTTAGTCCAAACACCATATATTTT; CDR3 protein: CATSPNPGVSPNTIYF
V gene: TRBV6-5; J gene: TRBJ2-7; clone size: -; D gene: -; CDR3 DNA: TGTGCCAGCAGTCCTCATAGAACAGGGTCCTACGAGCAGTACTTC; CDR3 protein: CASSPHRTGSYEQYF
V gene: TRBV9; J gene: TRBJ2-6; clone size: -; D gene: -; CDR3 DNA: TGTGCCAGCAGCGTAGATAAGCGCCGGACTGGGGCCAACGTCCTGACTTTC; CDR3 protein: CASSVDKRRTGANVLTF
V gene: TRBV29-1; J gene: TRBJ2-7; clone size: -; D gene: -; CDR3 DNA: TGCAGCGTTGAAGGGCGGTCCTACGAGCAGTACTTC; CDR3 protein: CSVEGRSYEQYF
V gene: TRBV4-1; J gene: TRBJ2-7; clone size: -; D gene: -; CDR3 DNA: TGCGCCAGCAGCCAAGACACAGGGAACTACGAGCAGTACTTC; CDR3 protein: CASSQDTGNYEQYF
V gene: TRBV7-2; J gene: TRBJ1-6; clone size: -; D gene: TRBD1; CDR3 DNA: TGTGCCAGCAGCGACAGGGTTTTGGCACCCCTCCACTTT; CDR3 protein: CASSDRVLAPLHF
V gene: TRBV9; J gene: TRBJ1-5; clone size: once; D gene: -; CDR3 DNA: TGTGCCAGCAGTACACCCGATAGCAATCAGCCCCAGCATTTT; CDR3 protein: CASSTPDSNQPQHF
V gene: TRBV15; J gene: TRBJ2-6; clone size: -; D gene: -; CDR3 DNA: TGTGCCACCAGCAGAGCCGGGACTGGGGCCAACGTCCTGACTTTC; CDR3 protein: CATSRAGTGANVLTF
V gene: TRBV5-8; J gene: TRBJ1-2; clone size: -; D gene: -; CDR3 DNA: TGTGCCAGCAGCTTGAGGAGTATTTTCCCTCGGACCTTC; CDR3 protein: CASSLRSIFPRTF
V gene: TRBV30; J gene: TRBJ2-7; clone size: -; D gene: TRBD1; CDR3 DNA: TGTGCCTGGAGTTCCGGGACAGGGTACGAGCAGTACTTC; CDR3 protein: CAWSSGTGYEQYF
V gene: TRBV6-5; J gene: TRBJ2-7; clone size: once; D gene: TRBD1; CDR3 DNA: TGTGCCAGCAGACAGGGGCCAAACTACGAGCAGTACTTC; CDR3 protein: CASRQGPNYEQYF